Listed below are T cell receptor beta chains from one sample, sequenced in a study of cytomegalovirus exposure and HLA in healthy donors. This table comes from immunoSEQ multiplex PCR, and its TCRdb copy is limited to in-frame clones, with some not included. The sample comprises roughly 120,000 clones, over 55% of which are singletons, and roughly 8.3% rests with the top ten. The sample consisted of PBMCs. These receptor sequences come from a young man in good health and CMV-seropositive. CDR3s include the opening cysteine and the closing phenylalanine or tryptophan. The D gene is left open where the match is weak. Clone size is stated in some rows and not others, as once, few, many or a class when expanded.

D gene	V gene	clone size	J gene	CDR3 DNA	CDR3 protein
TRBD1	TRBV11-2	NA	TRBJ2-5	TGTGCCAGCAGCCACGACAGGGTTGGAGAGACCCAGTACTTC	CASSHDRVGETQYF
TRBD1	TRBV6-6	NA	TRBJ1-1	TGTGCCAGCATGGGACAGGGGGAGGTTGAAGCTTTCTTT	CASMGQGEVEAFF
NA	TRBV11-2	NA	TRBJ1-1	TGTGCCAGCAGCTGGACTCCGGGGAACACTGAAGCTTTCTTT	CASSWTPGNTEAFF
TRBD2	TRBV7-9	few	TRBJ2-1	TGTGCCAGCAGCTCACCCTGGACTAGCGGGGCGATCAATCAGCAGTTCTTC	CASSSPWTSGAINQQFF
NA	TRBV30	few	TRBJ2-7	TGTGCCTGGAGTGTGGCAGGGGGAGGCGAGCAGTACTTC	CAWSVAGGGEQYF
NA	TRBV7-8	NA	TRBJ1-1	TGTGCCAGCAGCTTAGGAGGCAGGGCCACTGAAGCTTTCTTT	CASSLGGRATEAFF
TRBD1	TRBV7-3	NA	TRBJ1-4	TGTGCCAGCAGCCTCGGACAGGGGCCGGCCAACCTAGAAAAACTGTTTTTT	CASSLGQGPANLEKLFF
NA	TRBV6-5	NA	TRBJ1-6	TGTGCCAGCAGAACAGACAGCTCCTATAATTCACCCCTCCACTTT	CASRTDSSYNSPLHF
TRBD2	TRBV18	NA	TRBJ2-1	TGTGCCAGCTCACCTTCACTAGCGGGGGTATCCTACAATGAGCAGTTCTTC	CASSPSLAGVSYNEQFF
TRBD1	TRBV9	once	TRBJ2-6	TGTGCCAGCAGCCGGGTGGGACAGGGGGCGCCTGGGGCCAACGTCCTGACTTTC	CASSRVGQGAPGANVLTF
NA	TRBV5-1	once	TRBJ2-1	TGCGCCAGCAGCTTGGATGGGCACGGGGATGAGCAGTTCTTC	CASSLDGHGDEQFF
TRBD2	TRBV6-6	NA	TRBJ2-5	TGTGCCAGCACCACCTCGCGGGGGGGCCGGGAGACCCAGTACTTC	CASTTSRGGRETQYF
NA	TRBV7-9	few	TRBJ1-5	TGTGCCAGCAGCGCGCGTGGAGGGAGTAATCAGCCCCAGCATTTT	CASSARGGSNQPQHF
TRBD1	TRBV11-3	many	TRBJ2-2	TGTGCCAGCAGCTTACAGGGACAGAACGGGGAGCTGTTTTTT	CASSLQGQNGELFF
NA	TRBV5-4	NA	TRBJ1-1	TGTGCCAGCAGCTTATCAGGAAGCAACACTGAAGCTTTCTTT	CASSLSGSNTEAFF
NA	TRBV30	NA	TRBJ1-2	TGTGCCTGGAGTGTAAATCAGGGGTCATATGGCTACACCTTC	CAWSVNQGSYGYTF
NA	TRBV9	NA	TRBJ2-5	TGTGCCAGCAGCCCCCGGGGAGAAGAGACCCAGTACTTC	CASSPRGEETQYF
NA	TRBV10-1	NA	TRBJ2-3	TGCGCCAGCAGCGGAACGGGGGATACGCAGTATTTT	CASSGTGDTQYF
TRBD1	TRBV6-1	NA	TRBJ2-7	TGTGCCAGCAGTGGGGAGACAGGGGGGATTTACGAGCAGTACTTC	CASSGETGGIYEQYF
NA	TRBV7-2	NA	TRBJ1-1	TGTGCCAGCAGCTCACAGGGCTCCTACACTGAAGCTTTCTTT	CASSSQGSYTEAFF
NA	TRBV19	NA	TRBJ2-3	TGTGCCAGTAGTATGACTAGCACAGATACGCAGTATTTT	CASSMTSTDTQYF
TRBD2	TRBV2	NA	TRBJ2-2	TGTGCCAGCAGTGACAGCGGGGCTAGCACCGGGGAGCTGTTTTTT	CASSDSGASTGELFF
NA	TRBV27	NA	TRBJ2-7	TGTGCCAGCAGTAATCTAATGAGTTCCCCCCTCCGTATCTACGAGCAGTACTTC	CASSNLMSSPLRIYEQYF
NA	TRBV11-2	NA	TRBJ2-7	TGTGCCAGCAGCTTAGACCGGGGGTACGAGCAGTACTTC	CASSLDRGYEQYF
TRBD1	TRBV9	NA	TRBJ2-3	TGTGCCAGCAGCACCCAAGGGACAGGGGGCACAGATACGCAGTATTTT	CASSTQGTGGTDTQYF
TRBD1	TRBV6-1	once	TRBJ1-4	TGTGCCAGCAGTGACCCGGACAGGATTAATGAAAAACTGTTTTTT	CASSDPDRINEKLFF
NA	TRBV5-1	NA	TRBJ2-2	TGCGCCTCGGGAGCCGCGACCGGGGAGCTGTTTTTT	CASGAATGELFF
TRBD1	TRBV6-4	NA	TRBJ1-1	TGTGCCAGCAGTCCTCGGGCGGCAGGGGGCTACACTGAAGCTTTCTTT	CASSPRAAGGYTEAFF
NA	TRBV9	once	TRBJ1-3	TGTGCCAGCAGCGTAGCGCCGATTCCCGGGACTGGAAACACCATATATTTT	CASSVAPIPGTGNTIYF
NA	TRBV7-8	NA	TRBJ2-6	TGTGCCAGCAGCCCCATTAGCTCTGGGGCCAACGTCCTGACTTTC	CASSPISSGANVLTF
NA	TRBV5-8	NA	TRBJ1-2	TGTGCCAGCAGCCTGATAACGGGAACTCTCAGTGGCTACACCTTC	CASSLITGTLSGYTF
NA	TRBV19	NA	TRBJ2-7	TGTGCCAGTAGTATACGGGAGTTCTCCTACGAGCAGTACTTC	CASSIREFSYEQYF
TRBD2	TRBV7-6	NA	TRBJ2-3	TGTGCCAGCAGCTCTAGCGGGGGCACAGATACGCAGTATTTT	CASSSSGGTDTQYF
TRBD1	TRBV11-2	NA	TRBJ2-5	TGTGCCAGCAGGCCCTGGGACAGAGGGTTTATGGAGACCCAGTACTTC	CASRPWDRGFMETQYF
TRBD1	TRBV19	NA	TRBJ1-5	TGTGCCAGGAGGGCTGGACAGGATTGGAAGCCCCAGCATTTT	CARRAGQDWKPQHF
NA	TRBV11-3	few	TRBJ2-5	TGTGCCAGCAGCTGGCAATCGGAGACCCAGTACTTC	CASSWQSETQYF
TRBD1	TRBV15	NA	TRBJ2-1	TGTGCCACCAGCAGAGCCCAGGGGGACTACAATGAGCAGTTCTTC	CATSRAQGDYNEQFF
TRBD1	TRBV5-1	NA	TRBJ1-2	TGCGCCAGCAGCCCCCGGGACAGGGGGAATGGCTACACCTTC	CASSPRDRGNGYTF
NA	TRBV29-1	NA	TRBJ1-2	TGCAGCGCATCAGGGAATGGCTACACCTTC	CSASGNGYTF
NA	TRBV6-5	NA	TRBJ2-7	TGTGCCAGCAACCATGGGGAGGGGGACGAGCAGTACTTC	CASNHGEGDEQYF
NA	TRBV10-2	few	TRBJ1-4	TGCGCCAGCAGTGATCGAACCGGGATCACAGACGGTAATGAAAAACTGTTTTTT	CASSDRTGITDGNEKLFF
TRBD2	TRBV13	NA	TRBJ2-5	TGTGCCAGCACCCACCCCCAGGAGCGGGGAGAGACCCAGTACTTC	CASTHPQERGETQYF
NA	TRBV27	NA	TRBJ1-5	TGTGCCAGCAGTTTTGAAATGGGGGCTAATCAGCCCCAGCATTTT	CASSFEMGANQPQHF
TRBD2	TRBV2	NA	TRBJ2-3	TGTGCCAGCAGTGTAGGACTAGGCTCAGATACGCAGTATTTT	CASSVGLGSDTQYF
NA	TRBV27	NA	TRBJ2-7	TGTGCCAGCAGTTTGCATAGCGGATCCTCCTACGAGCAGTACTTC	CASSLHSGSSYEQYF
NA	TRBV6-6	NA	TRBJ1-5	TGTGCCAGCAGTTCAGGGGCCAATCAGCCCCAGCATTTT	CASSSGANQPQHF
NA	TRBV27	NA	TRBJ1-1	TGTGCCAGCAGTTTTTTTGGGGGGACTGAAGCTTTCTTT	CASSFFGGTEAFF
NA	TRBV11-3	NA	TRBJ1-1	TGTGCCAGCAGCTTACACGGTAATGAAGCTTTCTTT	CASSLHGNEAFF
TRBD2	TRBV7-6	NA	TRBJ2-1	TGTGCCAGCAGCTCCCTGGATCTAGCGGGGGGGCCTGTCGGGTTCTACAATGAGCAGTTCTTC	CASSSLDLAGGPVGFYNEQFF
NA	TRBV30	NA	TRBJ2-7	TGTGCCTGGAGTGGGTACGCGCCGTATTCCGGCTACGAGCAGTACTTC	CAWSGYAPYSGYEQYF
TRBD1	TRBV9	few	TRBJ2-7	TGTGCCAGCAGCGTAGATCAGGGGGTCAGCGAGCAGTACTTC	CASSVDQGVSEQYF
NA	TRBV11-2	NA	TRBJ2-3	TGTGCCAGCAGCTTAGACCGGCCCCCGGGTCGAGCGCAGTATTTT	CASSLDRPPGRAQYF
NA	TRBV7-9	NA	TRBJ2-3	TGTGCCAGCAGCCCCCAGGGGTTTATGGATACGCAGTATTTT	CASSPQGFMDTQYF
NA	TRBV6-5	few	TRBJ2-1	TGTGCCAGCAAACTACAGGGTAGCTCCTACAATGAGCAGTTCTTC	CASKLQGSSYNEQFF
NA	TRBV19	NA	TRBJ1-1	TGTGCCAGTAAAGTCGACAGGATGAACACTGAAGCTTTCTTT	CASKVDRMNTEAFF
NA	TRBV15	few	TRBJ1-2	TGTGCCACCAGCAGGTTGGGGCAAGCTAACTATGGCTACACCTTC	CATSRLGQANYGYTF
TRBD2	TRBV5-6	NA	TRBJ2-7	TGTGCCAGCAGCTTTTCTAGCGGGGGGCCCTACAATTACGAGCAGTACTTC	CASSFSSGGPYNYEQYF
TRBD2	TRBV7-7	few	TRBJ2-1	TGTGCCAGCAGCCTTGGACTAGGGCAATACAATGAGCAGTTCTTC	CASSLGLGQYNEQFF